A selection of T cell receptor beta chains follows, all from one sample in a study of T-cell reconstitution after alpha-beta-depleted transplantation in children. Each CDR3 protein is one row after TCRdb ran MiXCR on the PCR reads. The sample comprises under 300,000 distinct CDR3 sequences, around a tenth of which are singletons, and 23% rests with the top ten. The sample was peripheral blood, taken 180 days after TCRalphabeta/CD19-depleted stem cell transplant. The receptors come from a male patient aged 2 to 9 who had a stem cell transplant for chronic granulomatous disease, so the T cells may come from the graft donor. Both conserved end residues are part of each CDR3. Part of the rows lack a size; the others show once, few, many or a class for expanded clones.

cdr3_aa	v_call	j_call	clone_size
CASRRSRAVRADTQYF	TRBV12-3/TRBV12-4	TRBJ2-3	many
CSVEVGGDIQYF	TRBV29-1	TRBJ2-4	many
CASSLPRVAWDSNQPQHF	TRBV11-2	TRBJ1-5	-
CASSQDENYYNEQFF	TRBV4-3	TRBJ2-1	many
CASSLRGATEAFF	TRBV7-2	TRBJ1-1	many
CASSFGFGYEQYF	TRBV9	TRBJ2-7	many
CASSSGTTSGSQETQYF	TRBV12-3/TRBV12-4	TRBJ2-5	many
CASIFRAGDGEQFF	TRBV7-9	TRBJ2-1	-
CASSLWGARSPLHF	TRBV11-2	TRBJ1-6	-
CASSGTDYNEQFF	TRBV2	TRBJ2-1	few
CSVETGGDTEAFF	TRBV29-1	TRBJ1-1	many
CASSPYREYTGELFF	TRBV7-8	TRBJ2-2	many
CASSLGVPYEQYF	TRBV12-3/TRBV12-4	TRBJ2-7	many
CASSRELGGTDTQYF	TRBV5-1	TRBJ2-3	many
CSVLDVSTGINQPQHF	TRBV29-1	TRBJ1-5	few
CASSLTGLAGVTDTQYF	TRBV4-3	TRBJ2-3	few
CASSLSGDGANVLTF	TRBV5-4	TRBJ2-6	few
CASSPEGLEVETQYF	TRBV7-9	TRBJ2-5	many
CASSLDRVGVGYNEQFF	TRBV11-2	TRBJ2-1	many
CASSMEGSYEQYF	TRBV19	TRBJ2-7	few
CASSSRQGPRGGTNEKLFF	TRBV21-1	TRBJ1-4	many
CSAPGALADRRTYEQYF	TRBV20-1	TRBJ2-7	many